The present TCR beta chain was sequenced within a study of molecular identifiers for immune sequencing clone quantification. TCRdb re-called the PCR reads with MiXCR, one entry per CDR3 protein. The table has around 470,000 distinct CDR3 sequences, around 23% seen once; the top ten hold just over 0.75%. This clonotype was observed at least ten times. This CDR3 has 13 residues. V lost 3 bases and J 4 bases, leaving 8 bases between the germline ends. The chain employs TRBV12-3 or TRBV12-4 and TRBJ2-3; tentatively, D is TRBD1 or TRBD2 (5 bases each). This TCR was recovered from a human donor in good health. Some libraries in this study had Jurkat cell RNA spiked in. The sample comprised naive CD8+ T cells from blood, with Jurkat cell RNA spiked in. Indicated subset: FACS-sorted CD8+CD4-CCR7+CD45RA+ naive T cells. CDR3: CASSFEGPDTQYF. Here the CDR3 DNA reads TGTGCCAGCAGTTTCGAGGGGCCAGATACGCAGTATTTT.